This is a list of T cell receptor beta chains from one sample in a study of shared clonotypes between healthy human individuals. Profiling relied on immunoSEQ multiplex PCR, and the TCRdb table lists in-frame clones only, not all of them. The repertoire includes over 400,000 clones, 60% to 80% of them detected once, and about 12% sits in the top ten. Sequencing was carried out using PBMCs. These receptors were obtained from a woman aged 35 to 49 in good health. Some clones in this sample may be carry-over from other donors' samples. Both conserved end residues are part of each CDR3. D genes are given only for firm matches. Clone size is stated in some rows and not others, as once, few, many or a class when expanded.

>.|TRBV29-1|.|TRBJ1-1
CSVEATKGAEAFF
TGCAGCGTTGAAGCGACCAAAGGCGCTGAAGCTTTCTTT
>.|TRBV4-2|.|TRBJ2-7
CASSTADSRYF
TGTGCCAGCAGTACTGCGGATAGTAGGTACTTC
>TRBD2|TRBV6-5|.|TRBJ2-1
CASSYSGLAGAEQFF
TGTGCCAGCAGTTACTCGGGACTAGCGGGAGCTGAGCAGTTCTTC
>.|TRBV11-2|.|TRBJ2-7
CASSPGIRTDYEQYF
TGTGCCAGCAGCCCGGGAATCCGGACAGACTACGAGCAGTACTTC
>TRBD2|TRBV7-2|.|TRBJ2-7
CASSSRGAGAYEQYF
TGTGCCAGCAGCTCCCGGGGAGCGGGAGCCTACGAGCAGTACTTC
>TRBD2|TRBV28|.|TRBJ2-6
CASTLAGPSGANVLTF
TGTGCCAGCACGCTAGCGGGACCCTCTGGGGCCAACGTCCTGACTTTC
>.|TRBV4-1|.|TRBJ2-7
CASSHLFSKGAPYEQYF
TGCGCCAGCAGCCACCTCTTCTCGAAAGGGGCCCCCTACGAGCAGTACTTC
>.|TRBV5-1|.|TRBJ2-3
CASSLLQTRGDTQYF
TGCGCCAGCAGCTTGTTGCAGACCCGGGGAGATACGCAGTATTTT
>.|TRBV19|.|TRBJ1-3
CASSIVAPGNTIYF
TGTGCCAGTAGTATAGTGGCACCTGGAAACACCATATATTTT
>.|TRBV5-4|.|TRBJ2-1
CASSSSVDVYNEQFF
TGTGCCAGCAGCTCTAGCGTCGACGTCTACAATGAGCAGTTCTTC
>.|TRBV19|.|TRBJ2-3
CASSIGEWSDTQYF
TGTGCCAGTAGTATCGGGGAGTGGTCAGATACGCAGTATTTT
>TRBD1|TRBV28|.|TRBJ1-5
CASRKKGQGRNQPQHF
TGTGCCAGCAGGAAGAAGGGACAGGGGCGCAATCAGCCCCAGCATTTT
>TRBD1|TRBV28|.|TRBJ1-2
CASSLSGTETQNNYGYTF
TGTGCCAGCAGTTTATCTGGGACAGAAACCCAAAATAACTATGGCTACACCTTC
>TRBD2|TRBV19|.|TRBJ2-7
CASTPGSSGSRYEQYF
TGTGCCAGTACCCCAGGGAGTAGCGGGAGCCGGTACGAGCAGTACTTC
>.|TRBV4-2|.|TRBJ2-1
CASSQGAADDYNEQFF
TGTGCCAGCAGCCAAGGGGCGGCCGACGACTACAATGAGCAGTTCTTC
>TRBD1|TRBV6-6|.|TRBJ2-3
CASSYSAGGGSDTQYF
TGTGCCAGCAGTTACTCGGCAGGGGGCGGCTCAGATACGCAGTATTTT
>TRBD2|TRBV11-2|.|TRBJ2-7
CASSFGLAGVSEQYF
TGTGCCAGCAGCTTCGGACTAGCGGGAGTCTCCGAGCAGTACTTC
>.|TRBV2|.|TRBJ2-2
CASRRENTGELFF
TGTGCCAGCAGACGGGAGAACACCGGGGAGCTGTTTTTT
>.|TRBV6-5|.|TRBJ2-2
CASSSAGSGTGELFF
TGTGCCAGCAGTTCTGCCGGATCGGGCACCGGGGAGCTGTTTTTT
>TRBD2|TRBV28|.|TRBJ2-1
CASMGQRESNEQFF
TGTGCCAGCATGGGGCAGCGGGAGTCCAATGAGCAGTTCTTC
>TRBD1|TRBV28|.|TRBJ2-7
CATSGTGREQYF
TGTGCCACCAGCGGGACAGGGCGCGAGCAGTACTTC
>TRBD2|TRBV6-1|.|TRBJ2-1
CASSEGLAEYNEQFF
TGTGCCAGCAGTGAAGGACTAGCGGAGTACAATGAGCAGTTCTTC
>TRBD2|TRBV5-1|.|TRBJ2-5
CASSFGLAGGRGFLETQYF
TGCGCCAGCAGTTTCGGACTAGCGGGAGGGCGGGGATTTTTGGAGACCCAGTACTTC
>TRBD2|TRBV14|.|TRBJ2-1
CASSHRSGRRSNEQFF
TGTGCCAGCAGCCACCGTAGCGGGAGAAGGAGCAATGAGCAGTTCTTC
>TRBD2|TRBV28|.|TRBJ2-1
CASSSAGLAGTYNEQFF
TGTGCCAGCAGTTCCGCAGGACTAGCGGGAACCTACAATGAGCAGTTCTTC
>.|TRBV7-2|.|TRBJ2-1
CASSLWTGAGNEQFF
TGTGCCAGCAGCTTATGGACGGGAGCGGGTAATGAGCAGTTCTTC
>.|TRBV11-3|.|TRBJ2-3
CASSPRAGEGAADTQYF
TGTGCCAGCAGCCCCAGGGCGGGAGAGGGGGCAGCAGATACGCAGTATTTT
>TRBD2|TRBV2|.|TRBJ2-7
CASSELGLAAEQYF
TGTGCCAGCAGTGAATTGGGACTAGCGGCCGAGCAGTACTTC
>TRBD1|TRBV29-1|.|TRBJ2-5
CSVARTGAGTQYF
TGCAGCGTCGCCCGGACAGGGGCAGGGACCCAGTACTTC
>.|TRBV11-1|.|TRBJ1-1
CASSFSGNTEAFF
TGTGCCAGCAGCTTCTCGGGGAACACTGAAGCTTTCTTT
>TRBD1|TRBV10-3|.|TRBJ2-7
CAISFRQGDEQYF
TGTGCCATCAGTTTCCGACAGGGTGACGAGCAGTACTTC
>.|TRBV2|.|TRBJ1-5
CASAPGQRNQPQHF
TGTGCCAGCGCTCCGGGACAAAGAAATCAGCCCCAGCATTTT
>TRBD1|TRBV7-8|.|TRBJ1-2
CASSLGDRAGYTF
TGTGCCAGCAGCTTAGGAGACAGGGCAGGCTACACCTTC
>.|TRBV7-2|.|TRBJ1-1
CASKRPLNTEAFF
TGTGCCAGCAAACGGCCATTGAACACTGAAGCTTTCTTT
>.|TRBV28|.|TRBJ2-6
CASSSLLAGANVLTF
TGTGCCAGCAGCTCCCTTTTGGCGGGGGCCAACGTCCTGACTTTC
>TRBD1|TRBV6-5|few|TRBJ1-1
CASSSPRQGNAEAFF
TGTGCCAGCAGCTCCCCACGACAGGGGAATGCTGAAGCTTTCTTT
>.|TRBV27|once|TRBJ1-3
CASSLLGRGSGNTIYF
TGTGCCAGCAGTTTATTAGGCAGGGGCTCTGGAAACACCATATATTTT
>.|TRBV6-1|.|TRBJ2-3
CASAQGGGTDTQYF
TGTGCCAGCGCCCAGGGTGGCGGCACAGATACGCAGTATTTT
>.|TRBV5-4|.|TRBJ1-3
CASSFERASSGNTIYF
TGTGCCAGCAGCTTTGAAAGGGCTTCCTCTGGAAACACCATATATTTT
>TRBD2|TRBV7-8|.|TRBJ2-2
CASSLDGSGRAGGELFF
TGTGCCAGCAGCTTAGATGGGAGCGGGAGGGCCGGAGGGGAGCTGTTTTTT
>.|TRBV28|.|TRBJ2-7
CASSPWGAGASPYEQYF
TGTGCCAGCAGTCCCTGGGGGGCGGGAGCTTCCCCCTACGAGCAGTACTTC
>TRBD1|TRBV29-1|.|TRBJ2-1
CSVESYGQGQYEQFF
TGCAGCGTTGAAAGTTATGGACAGGGGCAGTATGAGCAGTTCTTC
>.|TRBV15|few|TRBJ1-4
CATSRGQTADNEKLFF
TGTGCCACCAGCAGAGGTCAAACGGCGGATAATGAAAAACTGTTTTTT
>TRBD1|TRBV5-1|.|TRBJ2-7
CASSLGQGAYYEQYF
TGCGCCAGCAGCTTGGGACAGGGGGCTTACTACGAGCAGTACTTC
>.|TRBV7-8|.|TRBJ1-4
CASSSQGTTNEKLFF
TGTGCCAGCAGCTCACAGGGCACAACTAATGAAAAACTGTTTTTT
>.|TRBV6-6|.|TRBJ2-3
CASSPIGGTQYF
TGTGCCAGCAGTCCCATAGGAGGTACGCAGTATTTT
>TRBD2|TRBV5-1|.|TRBJ2-1
CASSLGLADYNEQFF
TGCGCCAGCAGCTTGGGACTAGCGGACTACAATGAGCAGTTCTTC
>TRBD1|TRBV7-2|.|TRBJ2-7
CASSFTGGAGVFVYEQYF
TGTGCCAGCAGCTTCACAGGGGGCGCGGGAGTGTTTGTCTACGAGCAGTACTTC
>.|TRBV15|.|TRBJ1-1
CATSRDRGRIFGAFF
TGTGCCACCAGCAGAGATCGGGGGCGCATATTTGGTGCTTTCTTT
>TRBD1|TRBV7-2|.|TRBJ1-3
CASSASGGQSGNTIYF
TGTGCCAGCAGCGCATCAGGGGGACAGTCTGGAAACACCATATATTTT
>.|TRBV28|.|TRBJ2-7
CASSWGSDEQYF
TGTGCCAGCAGTTGGGGTTCGGACGAGCAGTACTTC
>TRBD1|TRBV28|once|TRBJ2-6
CASSPLGQGAHGANVLTF
TGTGCCAGCAGCCCGTTAGGTCAGGGGGCGCACGGGGCCAACGTCCTGACTTTC
>TRBD1|TRBV6-5|.|TRBJ1-2
CASSSPDRVNYGYTF
TGTGCCAGCAGTTCCCCGGACAGGGTAAACTATGGCTACACCTTC
>.|TRBV7-2|.|TRBJ2-6
CASSLHSGSSGANVLTF
TGTGCCAGCAGCTTACATAGCGGAAGCTCTGGGGCCAACGTCCTGACTTTC